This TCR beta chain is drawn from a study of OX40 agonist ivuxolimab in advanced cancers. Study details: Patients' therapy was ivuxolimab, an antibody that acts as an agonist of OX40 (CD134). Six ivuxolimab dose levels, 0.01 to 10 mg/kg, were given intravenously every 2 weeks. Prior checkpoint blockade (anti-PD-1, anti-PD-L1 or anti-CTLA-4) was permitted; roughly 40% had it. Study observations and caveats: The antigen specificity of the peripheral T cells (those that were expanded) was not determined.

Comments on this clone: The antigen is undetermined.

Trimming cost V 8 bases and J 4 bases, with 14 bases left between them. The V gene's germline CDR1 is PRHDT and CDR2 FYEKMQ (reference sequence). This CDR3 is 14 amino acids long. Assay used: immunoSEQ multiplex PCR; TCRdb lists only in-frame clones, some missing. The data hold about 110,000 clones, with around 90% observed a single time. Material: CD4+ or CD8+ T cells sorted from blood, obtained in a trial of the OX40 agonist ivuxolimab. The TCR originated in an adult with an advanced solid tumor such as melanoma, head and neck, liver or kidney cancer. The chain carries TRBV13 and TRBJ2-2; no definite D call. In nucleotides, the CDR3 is TGTGCCAGCCGTACCGGTGACGGCACCGGGGAGCTGTTTTTT. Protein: CASRTGDGTGELFF.